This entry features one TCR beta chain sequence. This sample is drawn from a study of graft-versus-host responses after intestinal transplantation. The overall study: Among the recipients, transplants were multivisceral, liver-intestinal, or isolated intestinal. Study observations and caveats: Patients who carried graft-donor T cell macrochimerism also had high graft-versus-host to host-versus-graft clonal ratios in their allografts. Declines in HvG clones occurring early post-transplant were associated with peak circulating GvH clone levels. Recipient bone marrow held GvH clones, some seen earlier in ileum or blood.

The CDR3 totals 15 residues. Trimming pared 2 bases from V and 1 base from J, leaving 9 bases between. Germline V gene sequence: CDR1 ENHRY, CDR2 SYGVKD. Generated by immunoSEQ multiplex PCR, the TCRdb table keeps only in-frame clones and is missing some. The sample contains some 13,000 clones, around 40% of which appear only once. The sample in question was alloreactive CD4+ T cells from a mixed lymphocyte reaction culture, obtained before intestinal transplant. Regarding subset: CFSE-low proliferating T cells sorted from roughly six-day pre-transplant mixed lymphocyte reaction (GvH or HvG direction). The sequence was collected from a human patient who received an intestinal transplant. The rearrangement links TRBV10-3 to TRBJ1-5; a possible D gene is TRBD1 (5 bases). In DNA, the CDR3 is TGTGCCATCAGTGAGGGGGGAGGGAGCAATCAGCCCCAGCATTTT. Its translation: CAISEGGGSNQPQHF.